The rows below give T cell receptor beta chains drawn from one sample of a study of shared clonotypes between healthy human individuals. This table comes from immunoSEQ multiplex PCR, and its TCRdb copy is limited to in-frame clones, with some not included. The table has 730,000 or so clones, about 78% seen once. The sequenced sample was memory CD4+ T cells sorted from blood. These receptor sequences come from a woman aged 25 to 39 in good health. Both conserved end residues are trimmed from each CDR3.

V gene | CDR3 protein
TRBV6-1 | ASSHRQGGATEAF
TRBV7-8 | ASKEMDWETGELF
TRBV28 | ASSLLAGVPGELF
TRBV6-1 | ASIPLAGGRDEQY
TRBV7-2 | ASSPWTSGGGTYNEQF
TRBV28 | ASSLSDVTYEQY
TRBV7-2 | ASSPDFGSSYEQY
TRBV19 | ASSRQYEQY
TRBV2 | ASSGSYEQY
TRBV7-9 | ASSFPQSEKLF
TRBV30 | AWSLGTGAGNEQF
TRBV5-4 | ASSSGGKNEQF
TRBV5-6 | ASSFWQFTYEQY
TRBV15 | ATSRAVRDADTQY
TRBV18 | ASSPQGGKGEQY